This entry lists 19 T cell receptor beta chains sequenced from one sample in a study of human T cells and chemical hapten exposure. One entry per CDR3 protein results from TCRdb running MiXCR on the RACE reads. The table lists roughly 380,000 distinct CDR3 sequences, about 5.1% of them singletons, with around 2.6% in the top ten. Time point specified: pre-sensitization, week 0. This sample's treatment: therapeutic diphenylcyclopropenone sensitization with weekly scalp DPC. The sample here was whole blood, taken in connection with sensitization to the hapten diphenylcyclopropenone (DPC). All receptors derive from a woman between 50 and 59 years old with alopecia areata. Some clones in this sample may be carry-over from other donors' samples.

This clonotype was seen ten or more times. The gene calls are TRBV12-3 or TRBV12-4 and TRBJ1-6; the match to TRBD1 covers 7 bases. V was pared by 4 bases and J by 9 bases, with 3 bases of the junction left unmatched. The CDR3 spans 13 residues. The CDR3 protein is CASSSGQFSPLHF. CDR3 DNA: TGTGCCAGCAGTTCGGGACAGTTTTCACCCCTCCACTTT.

CDR3: CASSLTIAGDPEAFF. The CDR3 nucleotides read TGTGCCAGCAGCCTAACCATCGCAGGGGACCCTGAAGCTTTCTTT. The chain recombines TRBV27 with TRBJ1-1, with D maybe TRBD1 (6 bases). The CDR3 has 15 amino acids. The V end was cut by 6 bases, the J end by 6 bases, with 20 bases between. Germline V gives CDR1 MNHEY, CDR2 SMNVEV (reference sequence).

The chain uses TRBV30 and TRBJ1-1; D is undetermined. The CDR3 extends over 13 amino acids. The V end was cut by 3 bases, the J end by 3 bases, with 11 bases between. Germline CDR1 is GTSNPN and CDR2 is SVGIG (reference sequence). CDR3 loop: CAWRTGRDTEAFF. In DNA form, the CDR3 reads TGTGCCTGGAGAACCGGGAGGGACACTGAAGCTTTCTTT.

This clonotype was found a few times. This chain joins TRBV19 and TRBJ2-2, with no clear D. Germline lookup yields CDR1 LNHDA and CDR2 SQIVND (reference sequence). The V and J ends lost 4 bases and 0 bases respectively, with 6 bases between them. The CDR3 extends over 14 amino acids. CDR3 sequence: CASSRSANTGELFF. The CDR3 coding sequence is TGTGCCAGTAGTAGGTCAGCGAACACCGGGGAGCTGTTTTTT.

This clonotype came up many times. The CDR3 nucleotides are TGTGCCAGCAGTCCACCGGGGGGACAGCCTAGCTCCTACGAGCAGTACTTC. This sequence encodes CASSPPGGQPSSYEQYF. The J gene is TRBJ2-7, the V gene TRBV27, with D perhaps TRBD1 or TRBD2 (7 bases each). CDR1 MNHEY and CDR2 SMNVEV come from the germline V gene (reference sequence). The V end lost 5 bases, the J end lost 0 bases, and 20 bases lay between the germline ends. This CDR3 spans 17 amino acids.

This clonotype showed up many times. V and J are TRBV10-3 and TRBJ1-1; no definite D call. CDR3 length: 14 residues. The V gene lost 4 bases and the J gene lost 4 bases, with 13 bases spanning the gap. Germline V gene sequence: CDR1 ENHRY, CDR2 SYGVKD. The DNA for the CDR3 is TGTGCCATCAGTGTAGAGCGCCGAGGCACTGAAGCTTTCTTT. This sequence encodes CAISVERRGTEAFF.

This clonotype was counted ten times or more. The chain carries TRBV28 and TRBJ1-5; TRBD1 matches 8 bases. J was trimmed by 5 bases and V by 3 bases; bases with no gene match: 9. The V gene's germline CDR1 is MDHEN and CDR2 SYDVKM. The CDR3 is 16 residues long. This CDR3 is CASSFARRQGYQPQHF. Here the CDR3 DNA reads TGTGCCAGCAGTTTCGCCCGCCGACAGGGGTATCAGCCCCAGCATTTT.

This clonotype was seen many times. V is TRBV3-1 and J is TRBJ1-1; 8 nucleotides agree with TRBD1. The CDR3 has 12 amino acids. Trimming at V came to 4 bases and at J to 11 bases, leaving 6 bases not matched to a gene. From germline, CDR1 is LGHDT and CDR2 YNNKEL (reference sequence). The CDR3 DNA is TGTGCCAGCAGCCCTCAGGGGGCGGTGGCTTTCTTT. Amino acids: CASSPQGAVAFF.

This clonotype was picked up a small number of times. The genes are TRBV18 and TRBJ2-4; 10 bases fit TRBD1. V gave up 0 bases and J gave up 6 bases; unmatched junction bases: 8. Germline CDR1 reads KGHSH; CDR2 reads LQKENI. The CDR3 totals 17 residues. Here the CDR3 DNA reads TGTGCCAGCTCACCACCCCTGCAGACAGGGGGCAGAAACATTCAGTACTTC. Amino acid sequence: CASSPPLQTGGRNIQYF.

Regarding this clonotype: One end of the junction is discordant with germline, which a read error may explain. The genes are TRBV19 and TRBJ2-1; D possibly corresponds to TRBD1 (6 bases). Germline CDR1 reads LNHDA; CDR2 reads SQIVND (reference sequence). The CDR3 length is 16 residues. CDR3 coding DNA: TGTGCCAGTAGTATAGGGGGGCGAAGCTCCTACAATGAACAGTTCTTC. Protein: CASSIGGRSSYNEQFF.

At least ten counts were recorded for this clonotype. This chain links TRBV12-3 or TRBV12-4 with TRBJ2-1; D gene uncertain. The V gene lost 1 base and the J gene lost 6 bases, with 7 bases spanning the gap. CDR3 length: 13 amino acids. This CDR3 is CASSLGPVNEQFF. In DNA form, the CDR3 reads TGTGCCAGCAGTTTAGGCCCGGTCAATGAGCAGTTCTTC.

Ten or more counts support this clonotype. This chain links TRBV7-9 with TRBJ2-2; D gene unclear. Germline CDR1 SEHNR, CDR2 FQNEAQ (reference sequence). The V end lost 4 bases, the J end lost 4 bases, and 16 bases lay between the germline ends. The CDR3 totals 16 residues. CDR3 in amino acids: CASSSSLEDRTGELFF. The CDR3 coding sequence is TGTGCCAGCAGCTCCTCCCTCGAGGACCGCACCGGGGAGCTGTTTTTT.

The sample holds a few counts of this clonotype. The chain combines TRBV4-1 with TRBJ1-3, with 9 bases aligning to TRBD1. Germline loops: CDR1 MGHRA, CDR2 YSYEKL. V gave up 0 bases and J gave up 3 bases; unmatched junction bases: 6. CDR3 length: 17 amino acids. CDR3 region: CASSQEWGQGYGNTIYF. The CDR3, as DNA: TGCGCCAGCAGCCAAGAATGGGGACAGGGATATGGAAACACCATATATTTT.

This clonotype appeared many times. The V gene is TRBV30, the J gene TRBJ2-5; no reliable D call. The CDR3 contains 13 residues. The V and J ends lost 2 bases and 4 bases respectively, with 11 bases between them. CDR1 and CDR2 from the germline V gene are GTSNPN and SVGIG (reference sequence). The CDR3 DNA is TGTGCCTGGAGTAGGAGAAGTGGAGAGACCCAGTACTTC. Its translation: CAWSRRSGETQYF.

This clonotype was detected ten times or more. V and J are TRBV7-9 and TRBJ1-2, with TRBD1 matching 8 bases. CDR1 and CDR2 (germline): SEHNR, FQNEAQ (reference sequence). The CDR3 has 14 amino acids. Germline trimming cut 5 bases from V and 3 bases from J; bases unmatched to any gene: 5. In DNA, the CDR3 is TGTGCCAGCAGCAACGGACAGGGCCACTATGGCTACACCTTC. Its protein product is CASSNGQGHYGYTF.

In this sample, this clonotype turned up many times. This rearrangement joins TRBV5-6 to TRBJ2-6; D gene unclear. V was shortened by 4 bases and J by 4 bases, with 6 bases between the two germline ends. The CDR3 loop spans 13 amino acids. CDR1 is SGHDT and CDR2 is YYEEEE in the germline V gene. CDR3 sequence reads: CASSNTGANVLTF. CDR3 in DNA: TGTGCCAGCAGCAATACCGGGGCCAACGTCCTGACTTTC.

The chain couples TRBV11-3 to TRBJ2-3, with 14 positions matching TRBD2. Germline V gene data show CDR1 as SGHNT and CDR2 as YENEEA. V lost 5 bases and J lost 0; bases outside the gene matches: 7. There are 18 residues in the CDR3. The DNA for the CDR3 is TGTGCCAGCAGCCGTGGACTAGCGGGGGGCGCTAGCACAGATACGCAGTATTTT. It codes for CASSRGLAGGASTDTQYF.

The V call is TRBV7-9, the J call TRBJ2-7; D gene unclear. Trimming pared 2 bases from V and 6 bases from J, leaving 20 bases between. The CDR3 is 16 amino acids. Looked up from germline, CDR1 is SEHNR and CDR2 is FQNEAQ (reference sequence). For the CDR3, the DNA is TGTGCCAGCAGCTTAAATCTAGGGATGGGGATGGGCGAGCAGTACTTC. Translation gives CASSLNLGMGMGEQYF.

This clonotype has at least ten counts. V is TRBV12-3 or TRBV12-4 and J is TRBJ2-7; D is possibly TRBD1 (5 bases). CDR3 size: 15 residues. Trimming cost V 5 bases and J 0 bases, with 14 bases left between them. In DNA form, the CDR3 reads TGTGCCAGCAGTCCGTCATGGGGCAACTCCTACGAGCAGTACTTC. Encoded protein: CASSPSWGNSYEQYF.